Listed below are T cell receptor beta chains from one sample, sequenced in a study of cytomegalovirus exposure and HLA in healthy donors. Clones were read by immunoSEQ multiplex PCR, and TCRdb kept only the in-frame ones, dropping some. The sample carries over 150,000 clones, roughly 80% recorded once. Sequences were obtained from PBMCs. The receptors here all came from a woman aged 30 to 39 in good health and CMV-seronegative. Both conserved end residues are part of each CDR3. D genes are given only for firm matches. Only some rows state a clone size, as once, few, many or a class for expanded clones.

v_gene	abundance	len	j_gene	d_gene	CDR3aa	CDR3nt
TRBV27	once	19	TRBJ2-1	NA	CASSPPSYQAAYSYNEQFF	TGTGCCAGCAGTCCCCCGTCTTACCAAGCCGCCTACTCCTACAATGAGCAGTTCTTC
TRBV11-2	NA	15	TRBJ2-5	NA	CASSLVVAPQETQYF	TGTGCCAGCAGCTTAGTGGTAGCGCCTCAAGAGACCCAGTACTTC
TRBV5-6	few	13	TRBJ1-2	NA	CASSLDGAYGYTF	TGTGCCAGCAGCTTGGACGGAGCCTATGGCTACACCTTC
TRBV10-2	NA	14	TRBJ2-7	TRBD2	CASGTSGRTYEQYF	TGCGCCAGTGGGACTAGCGGGAGGACTTACGAGCAGTACTTC
TRBV5-1	once	19	TRBJ2-6	TRBD1	CASSFARDSQSLGANVLTF	TGCGCCAGCAGCTTTGCAAGGGACAGCCAATCCCTTGGGGCCAACGTCCTGACTTTC
TRBV10-3	NA	12	TRBJ1-5	NA	CANGQTGQPQHF	TGTGCCAACGGACAGACGGGTCAGCCCCAGCATTTT
TRBV5-1	NA	14	TRBJ2-3	NA	CASSPTGFDDTQYF	TGCGCCAGCAGCCCTACAGGGTTTGACGATACGCAGTATTTT
TRBV4-1	few	15	TRBJ2-7	NA	CASSHPSRGPREQYF	TGCGCCAGCAGCCACCCCTCCAGGGGTCCCCGCGAGCAGTACTTC
TRBV6-5	NA	13	TRBJ1-4	NA	CASSLSLNEKLFF	TGTGCCAGCAGTCTATCGCTTAATGAAAAACTGTTTTTT
TRBV30	few	14	TRBJ2-2	TRBD2	CAWSWSSGSGELFF	TGTGCCTGGAGTTGGTCTAGCGGGAGCGGGGAGCTGTTTTTT
TRBV30	NA	14	TRBJ2-1	TRBD2	CAWSLVAGVGEQFF	TGTGCCTGGAGTCTAGTAGCGGGAGTCGGTGAGCAGTTCTTC
TRBV6-1	NA	17	TRBJ2-1	TRBD2	CASSEDEGGSSYNEQFF	TGTGCCAGCAGTGAAGACGAGGGAGGGAGCTCCTACAATGAGCAGTTCTTC
TRBV7-9	once	14	TRBJ2-2	NA	CASSFQGDTGELFF	TGTGCCAGCAGCTTTCAGGGTGACACCGGGGAGCTGTTTTTT
TRBV30	few	14	TRBJ2-7	NA	CAWSARGDSYEQYF	TGTGCCTGGAGTGCTCGAGGCGACTCCTACGAGCAGTACTTC
TRBV27	NA	13	TRBJ1-2	NA	CASSLSYRGGYTF	TGTGCCAGCAGTTTATCGTACCGGGGTGGCTACACCTTC
TRBV19	NA	12	TRBJ2-3	NA	CASSIVADTQYF	TGTGCCAGTAGTATAGTAGCAGATACGCAGTATTTT
TRBV6-6	NA	12	TRBJ2-5	NA	CASRDWQETQYF	TGTGCCAGCCGGGACTGGCAAGAGACCCAGTACTTC
TRBV27	NA	16	TRBJ1-4	NA	CASSLSTTLAGEKLFF	TGTGCCAGCAGTTTATCGACGACCCTAGCGGGTGAAAAACTGTTTTTT
TRBV29-1	NA	15	TRBJ2-1	NA	CSVEDRGNSYNEQFF	TGCAGCGTTGAAGATCGGGGGAACTCCTACAATGAGCAGTTCTTC
TRBV12-5	NA	17	TRBJ1-1	NA	CASGLVPKDSLNTEAFF	TGTGCTAGTGGTTTGGTACCAAAGGACAGTCTGAACACTGAAGCTTTCTTT
TRBV6-1	once	16	TRBJ2-1	TRBD1	CASSAWGQESFHEQFF	TGTGCCAGCAGTGCGTGGGGACAGGAGTCTTTTCATGAGCAGTTCTTC
TRBV5-6	once	12	TRBJ2-1	NA	CSCGSSYNEQFF	TGTTCATGCGGAAGCTCCTACAATGAGCAGTTCTTC
TRBV27	NA	15	TRBJ1-4	TRBD1	CASSLSQGAGEKLFF	TGTGCCAGCAGTTTATCACAGGGGGCAGGTGAAAAACTGTTTTTT
TRBV7-6	NA	13	TRBJ2-1	NA	CASSYLAYNEQFF	TGTGCCAGCAGCTATCTAGCCTACAATGAGCAGTTCTTC
TRBV27	NA	12	TRBJ2-1	NA	CASRRAVNEQFF	TGTGCCAGCAGGAGAGCGGTAAATGAGCAGTTCTTC
TRBV5-4	NA	15	TRBJ2-7	NA	CASSKGTHPAYEQYF	TGTGCCAGCAGCAAAGGGACTCACCCAGCCTACGAGCAGTACTTC
TRBV27	few	14	TRBJ1-4	TRBD1	CASSLWDRLEKLFF	TGTGCCAGCAGTTTGTGGGACAGGTTAGAAAAACTGTTTTTT
TRBV2	NA	14	TRBJ2-3	TRBD2	CASRRGGGRDTQYF	TGTGCCAGCCGCCGGGGGGGTGGGAGGGATACGCAGTATTTT
TRBV18	NA	15	TRBJ1-2	TRBD1	CASALSGTGTSGYTF	TGTGCCAGCGCCCTATCCGGGACAGGGACCAGCGGCTACACCTTC
TRBV6-1	NA	13	TRBJ2-5	NA	CASSIREKATQYF	TGTGCCAGCAGTATTCGGGAGAAGGCGACCCAGTACTTC
TRBV29-1	NA	12	TRBJ2-7	TRBD2	CSVGGGASEQYF	TGCAGCGTGGGGGGGGGTGCTAGCGAGCAGTACTTC
TRBV5-1	NA	18	TRBJ2-2	NA	CASSLTSRTTLNTGELFF	TGCGCCAGCAGCTTGACTAGCCGAACGACCTTGAACACCGGGGAGCTGTTTTTT
TRBV11-3	NA	13	TRBJ2-1	NA	CASSPGTYNEQFF	TGTGCCAGCAGCCCCGGGACATACAATGAGCAGTTCTTC
TRBV25-1	NA	15	TRBJ1-6	TRBD1	CASVPGGQGGSPLHF	TGTGCCAGCGTCCCCGGAGGACAGGGTGGGTCACCCCTCCACTTT
TRBV7-9	NA	18	TRBJ2-7	TRBD1	CASSFFIGTGTGVYEQYF	TGTGCCAGCAGCTTTTTCATTGGGACCGGGACAGGGGTCTACGAGCAGTACTTC
TRBV2	few	12	TRBJ2-5	NA	CASSGMAFTQYF	TGTGCCAGCAGTGGCATGGCTTTCACCCAGTACTTC
TRBV28	once	14	TRBJ2-1	TRBD2	CASSGGRGYNEQFF	TGTGCCAGCAGTGGCGGGAGAGGGTACAATGAGCAGTTCTTC
TRBV5-8	NA	16	TRBJ2-1	TRBD2	CASSPQGLAGRDEQFF	TGTGCCAGCAGCCCACAGGGACTAGCGGGGAGGGATGAGCAGTTCTTC
TRBV10-1	few	15	TRBJ1-1	TRBD1	CASSWDREGNTEAFF	TGCGCCAGCAGTTGGGACAGGGAGGGGAACACTGAAGCTTTCTTT
TRBV4-1	NA	15	TRBJ1-1	TRBD1	CASSHAGTAYTEAFF	TGCGCCAGCAGCCACGCCGGGACAGCCTACACTGAAGCTTTCTTT
TRBV6-1	NA	16	TRBJ2-7	TRBD2	CASSDFGTKGTYEQYF	TGTGCCAGCAGTGATTTCGGGACTAAAGGTACCTACGAGCAGTACTTC
TRBV19	few	14	TRBJ1-1	NA	CASSIDRLGTEAFF	TGTGCCAGTAGTATAGACAGGCTCGGAACTGAAGCTTTCTTT
TRBV4-1	NA	15	TRBJ2-1	TRBD2	CASSQGGGASNEQFF	TGCGCCAGCAGCCAGGGCGGGGGGGCCTCGAATGAGCAGTTCTTC
TRBV28	once	14	TRBJ2-2	TRBD1	CASSWDRGPGELFF	TGTGCCAGCAGTTGGGACAGGGGGCCCGGGGAGCTGTTTTTT
TRBV6-5	few	16	TRBJ1-6	NA	CASSSTWTAYNSPLHF	TGTGCCAGCAGTTCAACCTGGACAGCTTATAATTCACCCCTCCACTTT
TRBV28	NA	16	TRBJ2-3	NA	CASSPPKPRSTDTQYF	TGTGCCAGCAGTCCTCCCAAGCCGCGAAGCACAGATACGCAGTATTTT
TRBV6-1	few	15	TRBJ1-5	TRBD1	CASSPGQGWGQPQHF	TGTGCCAGCAGTCCGGGACAGGGTTGGGGACAGCCCCAGCATTTT
TRBV27	NA	13	TRBJ2-3	TRBD1	CASRDRALDTQYF	TGTGCCAGCAGGGACAGGGCCCTAGATACGCAGTATTTT